Below, 28 T cell receptor beta chains from the same sample are listed, as sequenced in a study of blood T cells in healthy people across ages. PCR was performed a second time for about 7 to 11 cycles using a sample-barcoded 5' primer and a J-beta primer mix. Using its own MiXCR run on the 5' RACE reads, TCRdb lists one record per CDR3 protein. The sample holds roughly 730,000 distinct CDR3 sequences, approximately 53% seen once. The sample consisted of blood. Receptors were obtained from a middle-aged man in good health.

V and J are TRBV3-1 and TRBJ1-2, with 8 positions matching TRBD1. Trimming cost V 0 bases and J 8 bases; bases outside gene matches: 5. The V gene's germline CDR1 is LGHDT and CDR2 YNNKEL (reference sequence). The CDR3 sequence is 14 residues long. CDR3 nucleotides: TGTGCCAGCAGCCAAGATGGCAGGGGGCACGGCTACACCTTC. Translating it yields CASSQDGRGHGYTF. The entire variable domain, with the rest obtained from reference TRBV3-1 and TRBJ1-2, is as follows: DTAVSQTPKYLVTQMGNDKSIKCEQNLGHDTMYWYKQDSKKFLKIMFSYNNKELIINETVPNRFSPKSPDKAHLNLHINSLELGDSAVYFCASSQDGRGHGYTFGSGTRLTVV.

A few counts support this clonotype. The chain is built from TRBV29-1 and TRBJ1-1; D ambiguous. The V and J ends lost 3 bases and 7 bases respectively, with 12 bases between them. The CDR3 has 12 residues. Germline V gives CDR1 SQVTM, CDR2 ANQGSEA. This CDR3 is CSVDAVSFEAFF. The CDR3 DNA reads as TGCAGCGTTGATGCGGTCAGCTTTGAAGCTTTCTTT.

The rearrangement links TRBV27 to TRBJ2-7; D unresolved. The V and J ends lost 8 bases and 2 bases respectively, with 7 bases between them. The CDR3 contains 11 residues. From germline, CDR1 is MNHEY and CDR2 SMNVEV (reference sequence). The CDR3 DNA follows: TGTGCCAGCGGCTGGCCCTACGAGCAGTACTTC. Its translation is CASGWPYEQYF.

This chain joins TRBV28 and TRBJ2-5; D unresolved. This CDR3 spans 11 amino acids. Trimming stripped 11 bases from V and 4 bases from J, with 11 bases between. Germline V lookup: CDR1 MDHEN, CDR2 SYDVKM. DNA of the CDR3: TGTGCCGGCAATGACCGAGAGACCCAGTACTTC. It encodes CAGNDRETQYF.

This clonotype occurred many times. This chain joins TRBV12-3 or TRBV12-4 and TRBJ1-5; D unresolved. The ends were cut back, 6 bases at V and 2 bases at J, with 5 bases in the middle. The CDR3 extends over 12 amino acids. As DNA, the CDR3 is TGTGCCAGCAGCTCAGGCAATCAGCCCCAGCATTTT. Its protein is CASSSGNQPQHF.

This clonotype was detected a few times. The chain links TRBV29-1 to TRBJ2-5; TRBD1 or TRBD2 may be the D gene (5 bases each). Germline V CDR1 and CDR2: SQVTM, ANQGSEA. The CDR3 runs 15 residues. The V end lost 0 bases, the J end lost 4 bases, and 15 bases lay between the germline ends. CDR3 sequence reads: CSVEEGRGPGETQYF. The DNA for the CDR3 is TGCAGCGTTGAAGAGGGGCGCGGGCCGGGAGAGACCCAGTACTTC.

A few counts support this clonotype. V gene TRBV5-6 combines with J gene TRBJ2-2; 7 positions agree with TRBD2. Germline loops: CDR1 SGHDT, CDR2 YYEEEE. Losses at the gene ends were 0 bases for V and 10 bases for J; bases not matched to a gene: 12. CDR3 length: 16 residues. The CDR3 sequence: CASSLALGGPMKELFF. The CDR3 bases are TGTGCCAGCAGCTTGGCCTTGGGAGGGCCCATGAAGGAGCTGTTTTTT.

The V gene is TRBV5-1, the J gene TRBJ2-7; 9 nucleotides line up with TRBD1. The trim removed 0 bases at V and 6 bases at J, leaving 4 bases unmatched. Germline CDR1 is SGHRS and CDR2 is YFSETQ. The CDR3 length is 14 residues. The CDR3 region is CASSLETGGGEQYF. The CDR3 coding sequence is TGCGCCAGCAGCTTGGAAACAGGGGGCGGCGAGCAGTACTTC.

V and J are TRBV18 and TRBJ2-4; a weak D match, TRBD2 (5 bases). The CDR3 covers 15 residues. In germline, CDR1 is KGHSH, CDR2 LQKENI. Trimming cost V 3 bases and J 2 bases, with 11 bases left between them. In nucleotides, the CDR3 is TGTGCCAGCTCACCCCCCAGCGGCACCAAAAACATTCAGTACTTC. Residues: CASSPPSGTKNIQYF.

The chain is built from TRBV28 and TRBJ2-1, with 9 bases that match TRBD2. Germline CDR1 MDHEN, CDR2 SYDVKM. This CDR3 is built from 15 residues. Losses at the gene ends were 5 bases for V and 6 bases for J; bases not matched to a gene: 8. Written as DNA, the CDR3 is TGTGCCAGCAGTGGGGGACTAGCAGAGGGCAATGAGCAGTTCTTC. Its protein is CASSGGLAEGNEQFF.

This clonotype was observed a handful of times. J is TRBJ2-1 and V is TRBV7-2, with 10 nucleotides matching TRBD2. V was clipped by 5 bases and J by 8 bases; unmatched bases: 9. Germline V CDR1 and CDR2: SGHTA, FQGNSA. This CDR3 is built from 15 residues. The CDR3 spells CASSGSGRAGDEQFF. The CDR3 region has the DNA TGTGCCAGCAGCGGAAGCGGGAGGGCCGGGGATGAGCAGTTCTTC.

This clonotype occurred a few times. The gene calls are TRBV7-2 and TRBJ2-1; D ambiguous. This CDR3 region has 12 residues. Germline values: CDR1 SGHTA, CDR2 FQGNSA. The V and J ends lost 6 bases and 11 bases respectively, with 14 bases between them. The chain's CDR3 is CASSLRLSQQFF. The CDR3 bases are TGTGCCAGCAGTTTACGCCTCAGTCAGCAGTTCTTC.

The chain couples TRBV24-1 to TRBJ1-5, with TRBD1 as a possible D gene (5 bases). CDR1 and CDR2 (germline): KGHDR, SFDVKD. CDR3 length: 15 residues. V was pared by 1 base and J by 2 bases, with 8 bases between. The CDR3 DNA sequence: TGTGCCACCAGTGATTTTGACAGAGGCAATCAGCCCCAGCATTTT. Amino acid sequence: CATSDFDRGNQPQHF.

This chain connects TRBV6-1 to TRBJ1-2; D uncertain. In germline, CDR1 is MNHNS, CDR2 SASEGT. Deletions cut 3 bases from V and 4 bases from J, with 9 bases between. The CDR3 runs to 13 residues. The CDR3 reads CASSETATYGYTF. CDR3 coding DNA: TGTGCCAGCAGTGAGACGGCGACCTATGGCTACACCTTC.

The rearrangement joins TRBV4-2 to TRBJ2-7; D is perhaps TRBD1 (6 bases). In germline, CDR1 is LGHNA, CDR2 YNFKEQ. This CDR3 contains 12 residues. Trimming removed 2 bases from V and 7 bases from J, with 9 bases in between. CDR3 bases: TGTGCCAGCAGCCAACAGACAGGAGAGCAGTACTTC. Amino acids: CASSQQTGEQYF.

The chain joins TRBV12-3 or TRBV12-4 to TRBJ2-3; 12 bases are shared with TRBD2. CDR3 length: 18 amino acids. The J segment lost 5 bases and the V segment lost 6 bases, leaving 15 bases of the junction unmatched. The DNA for the CDR3 is TGTGCCAGCAGAATATGGGGTGCGCTAGCGGGGGGGAGAGATACGCAGTATTTT. Its protein product is CASRIWGALAGGRDTQYF.

The chain links TRBV4-2 to TRBJ2-5, with TRBD2 matching 9 bases. The CDR3 extends over 17 amino acids. J gave up 1 base and V 0 bases, and 6 bases lay outside the gene matches. Germline CDR1 and CDR2: LGHNA and YNFKEQ. This CDR3 reads CASSQDGTSRLQETQYF. The CDR3 DNA follows: TGTGCCAGCAGCCAAGACGGGACTAGCAGACTCCAAGAGACCCAGTACTTC.

This chain joins TRBV9 and TRBJ2-1; TRBD2 matches 7 bases. Germline values: CDR1 SGDLS, CDR2 YYNGEE. The V and J ends lost 0 bases and 4 bases, in that order; junction bases with no gene match: 7. The CDR3 covers 16 residues. The CDR3: CASSVVSWEGYNEQFF. CDR3 DNA: TGTGCCAGCAGCGTAGTCTCCTGGGAGGGTTACAATGAGCAGTTCTTC.

V and J are TRBV27 and TRBJ2-5; D possibly corresponds to TRBD2 (6 bases). Judging by the DNA end, TRBJ2-7 fits better; the J call may be wrong. The CDR3 sequence is 13 residues long. Germline lookup yields CDR1 MNHEY and CDR2 SMNVEV (reference sequence). The CDR3 loop is CASSFTAGYEQYF. The CDR3 bases are TGTGCCAGCAGTTTTACGGCGGGATACGAGCAGTACTTC.

This clonotype was seen a few times. This rearrangement joins TRBV15 to TRBJ2-7; 8 nucleotides match TRBD2. The junction had 3 bases not matched to a gene; V was cut back by 3 bases and J by 2 bases. The CDR3 is 14 residues long. Looked up from germline, CDR1 is LNHNV and CDR2 is YYDKDF (reference sequence). The CDR3 DNA sequence: TGTGCCACCAGCAGGGAGCGGGGGACCTACGAGCAGTACTTC. Its protein product is CATSRERGTYEQYF. Using reference TRBV15 and TRBJ2-7 for the parts outside the CDR3, the full variable domain is DAMVIQNPRYQVTQFGKPVTLSCSQTLNHNVMYWYQQKSSQAPKLLFHYYDKDFNNEADTPDNFQSRRPNTSFCFLDIRSPGLGDTAMYLCATSRERGTYEQYFGPGTRLTVT.

This chain connects TRBV28 to TRBJ1-1; the D is unclear. Trimming cost V 6 bases and J 6 bases, with 8 bases left between them. The CDR3 length is 11 residues. Germline assignment: CDR1 MDHEN and CDR2 SYDVKM. The CDR3 nucleotides read TGTGCCAGCAGCCACGCTGCTGAAGCTTTCTTT. Translated, it gives CASSHAAEAFF.

The J gene is TRBJ1-2, the V gene TRBV4-3; D gene uncertain. The germline gives CDR1 LGHNA, CDR2 YSLEER. V was shortened by 1 base and J by 7 bases, with 19 bases between the two germline ends. The length of the CDR3 is 16 residues. The DNA for the CDR3 is TGCGCCAGCAGCCAAGTTAAAAGGGCGTCTGCTTCTGGCTACACCTTC. It is translated as CASSQVKRASASGYTF.

This clonotype was detected only a few times. This chain links TRBV7-2 with TRBJ2-7; 9 nucleotides line up with TRBD1. The CDR3 totals 15 residues. V dropped 2 bases and J dropped 4; count of bases not matched to a gene: 6. Looked up from germline, CDR1 is SGHTA and CDR2 is FQGNSA. The chain's CDR3 is CASSLKGTGLYEQYF. The CDR3 nucleotides read TGTGCCAGCAGCTTAAAAGGGACAGGGCTTTACGAGCAGTACTTC.

This clonotype was observed a few times. The chain carries TRBV27 and TRBJ2-1; 8 bases map to TRBD2. Germline lookup yields CDR1 MNHEY and CDR2 SMNVEV (reference sequence). The CDR3 has 16 residues. Unmatched junction bases numbered 10, after V lost 2 bases and J lost 7 bases. CDR3 region: CASSLLGLGEGNEQFF. In DNA, the CDR3 is TGTGCCAGCAGTTTACTGGGACTAGGGGAGGGGAATGAGCAGTTCTTC.

This clonotype was counted a few times. The chain is built from TRBV6-1 and TRBJ2-5; TRBD1 matches 7 bases. The V segment lost 7 bases and the J segment 0 bases; nucleotides outside the gene matches: 5. This CDR3 is built from 14 residues. The germline V gene encodes CDR1 MNHNS and CDR2 SASEGT. The CDR3 bases are TGTGCCAGCAACCCAAGGGGGCACCAAGAGACCCAGTACTTC. Its protein is CASNPRGHQETQYF.

This clonotype has only a few counts. The chain carries TRBV7-2 and TRBJ1-4; D call uncertain. Germline CDR1 is SGHTA and CDR2 is FQGNSA. CDR3 length: 14 amino acids. Trimming cost V 6 bases and J 0 bases, with 8 bases left between them. DNA of the CDR3: TGTGCCAGCAGGCCGGGCACAACTAATGAAAAACTGTTTTTT. Protein sequence: CASRPGTTNEKLFF.

The chain uses TRBV6-6 and TRBJ2-6; no definite D call. The CDR3 has 14 residues. V was pared by 8 bases and J by 4 bases, with 12 bases between. Germline V gives CDR1 MNHNY, CDR2 SVGAGI (reference sequence). For the CDR3, the DNA is TGTGCCAGCCTACGAGGATCCGGGGCCAACGTCCTGACTTTC. This translates into CASLRGSGANVLTF.

The chain combines TRBV7-9 with TRBJ2-1, with D unresolved. Per the germline V gene, CDR1 is SEHNR and CDR2 is FQNEAQ (reference sequence). V lost 3 bases and J 9 bases, leaving 12 bases between the germline ends. This CDR3 comprises 13 residues. The CDR3 loop is CASSFWLTSEQFF. The CDR3 bases are TGTGCCAGCAGCTTTTGGCTAACGAGTGAGCAGTTCTTC.